The rows below give T cell receptor beta chains drawn from one sample of a study of CD4 T cells in relation to SARS-CoV-2 and coronaviruses. Some clones are missing from TCRdb's copy, which holds only in-frame ones; the method was immunoSEQ multiplex PCR. The top ten hold roughly 21% of the sample, which has roughly 28,000 clones, about two thirds seen once. Their antigen targets remain unknown. What was sequenced was CD4+ T cells from PBMCs, cultured in vitro. The source of these receptors is a human donor in good health. CDR3s include the opening cysteine and the closing phenylalanine or tryptophan. The order of the fields is clone size, J gene, D gene, V gene, CDR3 DNA, CDR3 protein. D genes are given only for firm matches. The size of a clone is reported for some rows only, either as once, few or many, or as a class for expanded clones.

- TRBJ1-1 - TRBV19 TGTGCCAGTAGTACCGTCGCGGCCACTGAAGCTTTCTTT CASSTVAATEAFF
- TRBJ2-7 - TRBV6-5 TGTGCCAGCAGGCCAGTAGGGATCTACGAGCAGTACTTC CASRPVGIYEQYF
- TRBJ2-3 - TRBV10-3 TGTGCCATCGGCGGACCCAGTGTTAGCACAGATACGCAGTATTTT CAIGGPSVSTDTQYF
once TRBJ1-4 - TRBV27 TGTGCCAGCAGCTCCAGCCCCTTCCTCGGAAATGAAAAACTGTTTTTT CASSSSPFLGNEKLFF
- TRBJ2-7 TRBD2 TRBV11-3 TGTGCCAGCAGCCCCGCAGGGACTAGCGGGAACGAGCAGTACTTC CASSPAGTSGNEQYF
few TRBJ2-7 TRBD1 TRBV5-1 TGCGCCAGCAGCTCGACAGGGGGAATTTACGAGCAGTACTTC CASSSTGGIYEQYF
- TRBJ2-3 - TRBV5-1 TGCGCCAGCAGCTTGGCCGGGGGAGCCACAGATACGCAGTATTTT CASSLAGGATDTQYF
- TRBJ2-6 - TRBV6-2/TRBV6-3 TGTGCCAGCAGTTACTCCGGGGCTTCTGGGGCCAACGTCCTGACTTTC CASSYSGASGANVLTF
- TRBJ1-4 - TRBV30 TGTGCCTGGGGGGCGGGTTATAGCGGTGAAAAACTGTTTTTT CAWGAGYSGEKLFF
- TRBJ2-1 - TRBV7-9 TGTGCCAGCAGCGGAAGTACTGACCTCTCCTACAATGAGCAGTTCTTC CASSGSTDLSYNEQFF
- TRBJ2-3 - TRBV5-1 TGCGCCAGCAGCCCTGCCGCAACAGGGCTTACGGATACGCAGTATTTT CASSPAATGLTDTQYF
- TRBJ2-2 TRBD2 TRBV3-1/TRBV3-2 TGTGCCAGCAGCCAAGTTGGGGGAGGGACCGGGGAGCTGTTTTTT CASSQVGGGTGELFF
- TRBJ2-5 - TRBV29-1 TGCAGCGTTGGGTCCAGAAGAGAGACCCAGTACTTC CSVGSRRETQYF
- TRBJ2-1 - TRBV7-2 TGTGCCAGCAGCTTAGTGGGCACGGGCCCGGCGGGTGAGCAGTTCTTC CASSLVGTGPAGEQFF
few TRBJ2-2 TRBD1 TRBV7-3 TGTGCCAGCGGGGGACAGGGGAACACCGGGGAGCTGTTTTTT CASGGQGNTGELFF
few TRBJ1-4 - TRBV19 TGTGCCAGTAGTATAGATTCCGCAACTAATGAAAAACTGTTTTTT CASSIDSATNEKLFF
few TRBJ1-5 - TRBV4-1 TGCGCCAGCAGCCTTTTGGGAGAGGGTCAGCCCCAGCATTTT CASSLLGEGQPQHF
- TRBJ2-7 TRBD2 TRBV5-5 TGTGCCAGCAGCTACGAACTAGCGGGGGGTCTCTCCTACGAGCAGTACTTC CASSYELAGGLSYEQYF
- TRBJ2-2 TRBD1 TRBV27 TGTGCCAGCAGCCCCCGGACAGGGAACACCGGGGAGCTGTTTTTT CASSPRTGNTGELFF
- TRBJ2-3 TRBD2 TRBV4-1 TGCGCCAGCAGCCAAGGGCCAGCGGGAGTGACAGATACGCAGTATTTT CASSQGPAGVTDTQYF
few TRBJ2-7 - TRBV14 TGTGCCAGCAGCCTTCAGCAGGGCATGACCTACGAGCAGTACTTC CASSLQQGMTYEQYF
- TRBJ1-2 TRBD1 TRBV3-1/TRBV3-2 TGTGCCAGCAGCCAGGGGACAGGGGCTAACTATGGCTACACCTTC CASSQGTGANYGYTF
- TRBJ1-1 TRBD1 TRBV6-5 TGTGCCAGCAGTCGACAGGGGGGAAACACTGAAGCTTTCTTT CASSRQGGNTEAFF
- TRBJ1-4 TRBD1 TRBV7-8 TGTGCCAGCACCCCGGACAGGGGGCAAAAACTGTTTTTT CASTPDRGQKLFF
- TRBJ2-7 - TRBV7-2 TGTGCCAGCAGCTCCACCTACGAGCAGTACTTC CASSSTYEQYF
few TRBJ2-7 - TRBV6-1 TGTGCCAGCAGTGACGACAGGCTCTCCTACGAGCAGTACTTC CASSDDRLSYEQYF
few TRBJ2-3 TRBD1 TRBV29-1 TGCAGCGTGGGTGGGGACAGGGGGCACTCTGATACGCAGTATTTT CSVGGDRGHSDTQYF
- TRBJ2-2 - TRBV11-3 TGTGCCAGCAGCTTAGGAAGTTTCGGGGAGCTGTTTTTT CASSLGSFGELFF
few TRBJ1-2 TRBD1 TRBV12-5 TGTGCTAGTGGGGACGAAACAGGGGGCTATATCACCGACCATTATGGCTACACCTTC CASGDETGGYITDHYGYTF
- TRBJ2-7 TRBD2 TRBV7-2 TGTGCCAGCAGCACGACCCAAATAGCGGGGGCCTACGAGCAGTACTTC CASSTTQIAGAYEQYF
- TRBJ2-1 TRBD2 TRBV24-1 TGTGCCACCAGTGCGGGCGGGAGCTCCTACAATGAGCAGTTCTTC CATSAGGSSYNEQFF
- TRBJ1-3 - TRBV7-8 TGTGCCAGCAGCTTACCAGGGGTTGGAAACACCATATATTTT CASSLPGVGNTIYF
few TRBJ1-2 - TRBV5-1 TGCGCCAGCGGAACACAGGACTATGGCTACACCTTC CASGTQDYGYTF
- TRBJ2-5 - TRBV7-9 TGTGCCAGCAGCTTAGCGGGGGGGGCCTGGGGGGAGACCCAGTACTTC CASSLAGGAWGETQYF
- TRBJ1-5 - TRBV30 TGTGCCTGGAGTACGGCAGGGCCTCAGCCCCAGCATTTT CAWSTAGPQPQHF
once TRBJ2-6 TRBD1 TRBV7-6 TGTGCCAGCAGCTACGGGACAGCTTACAGCTCTGGGGCCAACGTCCTGACTTTC CASSYGTAYSSGANVLTF
- TRBJ1-4 TRBD1 TRBV7-6 TGTGCCAGCAGCTTAGCGGGGCGACAGGGGGAGGAAAAACTGTTTTTT CASSLAGRQGEEKLFF
- TRBJ1-5 - TRBV12-3/TRBV12-4 TGTGCCAGCAGTTTATGGGGAAAGCAGCCCCAGCATTTT CASSLWGKQPQHF
few TRBJ1-3 - TRBV5-4 TGTGCCAGCAGCTTAGGGCGCTCTGGAAACACCATATATTTT CASSLGRSGNTIYF
- TRBJ2-3 - TRBV12-5 TGTGCTAGTGGTTTGGTAATCCCCAATCATACGCAGTATTTT CASGLVIPNHTQYF
- TRBJ2-1 TRBD2 TRBV5-1 TGCGCCAGCAGCCAAGATAAGACTAGCGGAACTCGCGATGAGCAGTTCTTC CASSQDKTSGTRDEQFF
- TRBJ1-6 - TRBV6-6 TGTGCCTCGCGGACAGTTTACAATTCACCCCTCCACTTT CASRTVYNSPLHF
- TRBJ2-5 TRBD2 TRBV14 TGTGCCAGCAGCCCCTCCCAAACTAGCGGTCCCCGAGAGACCCAGTACTTC CASSPSQTSGPRETQYF
- TRBJ2-1 TRBD2 TRBV4-3 TGCGCCAGCAGCCAAGATTTAGCGGGGGCTGAGTTCTTC CASSQDLAGAEFF